This record covers a single TCR beta chain. Antigen specificity is unknown. This record comes from a study of CD8+CD57+ T cells in acquired aplastic anemia. Whole-study context: An average of roughly 3 ug of DNA was obtained from sorted CD4+ and CD8+ cells.

Trimming removed 0 bases at V and 3 bases at J, with 11 bases between. The CDR3 covers 15 residues. The germline CDR1 and CDR2 sequences are SQVTM and ANQGSEA. Study-level results: Overlap between patients and controls comprised roughly 28 CD8+ CDR3 sequences.

The patients chosen for sequencing had shown expansion of CD8+CD57+ cells (detected by flow cytometry). The patients all had a severe acquired aplastic anemia diagnosis. By the time of blood sampling, patients had still received no therapy. It was genomic DNA that served as the template for profiling TCR beta VDJ and CDR3. TCRdb called the reads again in MiXCR, with one record for every CDR3 protein. The repertoire consists of about 190,000 distinct CDR3 sequences, with less than 60% occurring once and the leading ten covering about 9.5%. The J gene is TRBJ2-2, the V gene TRBV29-1; perhaps TRBD2 as D (6 bases). This clonotype was obtained from a human donor with aplastic anemia. The sequencing input was sorted CD4+, CD8+, or CD8+CD57+ T cells (not recorded which) from PBMCs. CDR3 in DNA: TGCAGCGTTGAAGATGGCGGGACTTACACCGGGGAGCTGTTTTTT. Translating it yields CSVEDGGTYTGELFF.